The subject of this entry is one T cell receptor beta chain. This specimen belongs to a study of T-cell memory formation after mild COVID-19. The CDR3 extends over 14 amino acids. Germline lookup yields CDR1 KGHDR and CDR2 SFDVKD. The V gene end was trimmed by 6 bases and the J gene end by 8 bases; junction bases not matched to a gene: 7. TCRdb recomputed calls from the 5' RACE reads with MiXCR, one row per CDR3 protein. This table holds about 180,000 distinct CDR3 sequences, 15% to 20% found once. This chain uses TRBV24-1 with TRBJ2-1, with 9 bases identical to TRBD2. The specimen was PBMCs or a T cell subset sorted from them (not recorded which). This receptor was taken from a man aged 18 to 30 who had mild COVID-19 (a few samples of this study predate the infection). Cell type and time point are not known. CDR3: CATSKRGAQDEQFF. The CDR3 DNA is TGTGCCACCAGTAAGCGGGGGGCCCAGGATGAGCAGTTCTTC.